Presented here are 28 T cell receptor beta chains from one specimen sequenced in a study of control samples from healthy donors and cancer patients. Here immunoSEQ multiplex PCR was the method, and the copy in TCRdb shows in-frame clones only, minus some. This table holds approximately 92,000 clones, more than 80% found once. The sample taken for sequencing was blood. All receptors derive from a woman aged 30 to 39 in good health.

The chain is built from TRBV12-3 or TRBV12-4 and TRBJ2-3; no clear D. There are 11 residues in the CDR3. Trimming pared 3 bases from V and 6 bases from J, leaving 4 bases between. CDR3 sequence (DNA): TGTGCCAGCAGTTTGCTGGATACGCAGTATTTT. Translated, it gives CASSLLDTQYF.

The rearrangement uses TRBV15 and TRBJ2-7; TRBD2 aligns across 10 bases. The V and J ends lost 0 bases and 6 bases, in that order; junction bases with no gene match: 14. Per the germline V gene, CDR1 is LNHNV and CDR2 is YYDKDF (reference sequence). This CDR3 is built from 18 residues. CDR3 DNA: TGTGCCACCAGCAGAGATTCGGCTTCTAGCGGGGGATTGTCCGAGCAGTACTTC. This translates into CATSRDSASSGGLSEQYF.

The chain uses TRBV29-1 and TRBJ2-4; 7 bases agree with TRBD1. Trimming cost V 6 bases and J 5 bases; bases outside gene matches: 13. The CDR3 is made up of 15 amino acids. Germline CDR1 is SQVTM and CDR2 is ANQGSEA. CDR3 loop: CSVESTGLLENIQYF. The CDR3 DNA follows: TGCAGCGTAGAATCGACAGGGCTTCTGGAAAACATTCAGTACTTC.

J is TRBJ2-1 and V is TRBV5-6; perhaps D is TRBD1 or TRBD2 (6 bases each). This CDR3 is built from 14 residues. Trimming shortened V by 6 bases and J by 5 bases, and 15 bases separated the two germline ends. CDR1 SGHDT and CDR2 YYEEEE come from the germline V gene. The CDR3 DNA sequence: TGTGCCAGCACCCATTTGGAGGGGGACAATGAGCAGTTCTTC. It yields the protein CASTHLEGDNEQFF. The variable domain in full, with the rest retrieved from reference TRBV5-6 and TRBJ2-1, is DAGVTQSPTHLIKTRGQQVTLRCSPKSGHDTVSWYQQALGQGPQFIFQYYEEEERQRGNFPDRFSGHQFPNYSSELNVNALLLGDSALYLCASTHLEGDNEQFFGPGTRLTVL.

The chain is built from TRBV30 and TRBJ2-7; 10 nucleotides line up with TRBD1. The CDR3 has 13 residues. V shed 2 bases and J 6 bases; nucleotides not matched to a gene: 4. The germline V gene encodes CDR1 GTSNPN and CDR2 SVGIG (reference sequence). CDR3 DNA sequence: TGTGCCTGGAGTTCCGGGACAGGGGCCGAGCAGTACTTC. It encodes CAWSSGTGAEQYF.

The chain uses TRBV5-6 and TRBJ2-5; TRBD1 matches 9 bases. Germline lookup yields CDR1 SGHDT and CDR2 YYEEEE. The length of the CDR3 is 14 residues. After removal of 2 bases from V and 5 bases from J, the junction contained 4 bases not matched to a gene. The CDR3 sequence is CASSFTGGVETQYF. CDR3 sequence (DNA): TGTGCCAGCAGCTTTACAGGGGGCGTGGAGACCCAGTACTTC.

This rearrangement joins TRBV5-6 to TRBJ2-5, with TRBD2 matching 10 bases. Per germline, CDR1 SGHDT and CDR2 YYEEEE. Trimming at V came to 5 bases and at J to 3 bases, leaving 7 bases not matched to a gene. The CDR3 sequence is 15 residues long. CDR3 loop: CASRLIGLAEETQYF. The CDR3 coding sequence is TGTGCCAGCAGATTAATCGGACTAGCGGAAGAGACCCAGTACTTC. The complete variable domain, with remaining parts taken from reference TRBV5-6 and TRBJ2-5, reads DAGVTQSPTHLIKTRGQQVTLRCSPKSGHDTVSWYQQALGQGPQFIFQYYEEEERQRGNFPDRFSGHQFPNYSSELNVNALLLGDSALYLCASRLIGLAEETQYFGPGTRLLVL.

The chain recombines TRBV7-3 with TRBJ1-5; 7 nucleotides align to TRBD1. The germline gives CDR1 SGHTA, CDR2 FQGTGA. J gave up 16 bases and V 11 bases, and 8 bases lay outside the gene matches. There are 9 residues in the CDR3. The CDR3 nucleotides read TGTGCCCCCACCAGGGGGGTTCATTTT. Amino acids: CAPTRGVHF.

The CDR3 DNA follows: TGTGCCAGCAGCTTAGCCGGTAGCGGGAGATCCGAGCAGTACTTC. Translated: CASSLAGSGRSEQYF. The genes are TRBV13 and TRBJ2-7, with 9 positions matching TRBD2. Germline V CDR1 and CDR2: PRHDT, FYEKMQ (reference sequence). The CDR3 contains 15 residues. Trimming at V came to 1 base and at J to 6 bases, leaving 7 bases not matched to a gene.

The chain combines TRBV30 with TRBJ1-6, with D unresolved. Trimming shortened V by 5 bases and J by 6 bases, and 8 bases separated the two germline ends. Germline CDR1 reads GTSNPN; CDR2 reads SVGIG (reference sequence). The CDR3 runs to 12 residues. CDR3 coding DNA: TGTGCCTGGCTCACAGTTAATTCACCCCTCCACTTT. It translates to CAWLTVNSPLHF.

The chain recombines TRBV5-1 with TRBJ2-3, with 14 bases aligning to TRBD2. V was pared by 4 bases and J by 1 base, with 2 bases of the junction left unmatched. CDR3 length equals 16 residues. From germline, CDR1 is SGHRS and CDR2 YFSETQ. The CDR3 DNA follows: TGCGCCAGCAGCACGGGACTAGCGGGGGGCACAGATACGCAGTATTTT. Translating it yields CASSTGLAGGTDTQYF.

The chain joins TRBV19 to TRBJ1-5; D is possibly TRBD1 (6 bases). The V gene lost 7 bases and the J gene lost 6 bases, with 19 bases spanning the gap. The germline gives CDR1 LNHDA, CDR2 SQIVND (reference sequence). The CDR3 runs 15 residues. CDR3 in DNA: TGTGCCAGTACCGAACTAAGGGGGGCTACTCAGCCCCAGCATTTT. Its translation: CASTELRGATQPQHF.

This rearrangement joins TRBV24-1 to TRBJ1-2, with 7 nucleotides matching TRBD1. Trimming cost V 4 bases and J 8 bases; bases outside gene matches: 9. Germline values: CDR1 KGHDR, CDR2 SFDVKD. There are 14 residues in the CDR3. CDR3 residues: CATSDLDREGGYTF. CDR3 nucleotide sequence: TGTGCCACCAGTGACCTCGACAGGGAGGGAGGCTACACCTTC.

The rearrangement links TRBV11-2 to TRBJ1-4; 7 nucleotides match TRBD1. CDR3 length: 12 residues. The germline V gene encodes CDR1 SGHAT and CDR2 FQNNGV. Trimming removed 8 bases from V and 7 bases from J; junction bases left unmatched: 4. The CDR3 DNA sequence: TGTGCCAGCTGTACAGGGGTTGAAAAACTGTTTTTT. Translated: CASCTGVEKLFF.

The chain couples TRBV5-4 to TRBJ1-6; D is unclear. The CDR3 spans 13 residues. CDR1 is SGHNT, CDR2 YYREEE, per germline (reference sequence). V lost 5 bases to trimming and J lost 7 bases, with 10 bases between them. CDR3 bases: TGTGCCAGCAGTTCTAGGGTCAATTCACCCCTCCACTTT. It codes for CASSSRVNSPLHF.

The genes are TRBV2 and TRBJ2-2; 8 bases are a match to TRBD2. The junction had 6 bases not matched to a gene; V was cut back by 3 bases and J by 3 bases. The germline V gene encodes CDR1 SNHLY and CDR2 FYNNEI. This CDR3 spans 16 amino acids. The CDR3 region has the DNA TGTGCCAGCAGTGACGGAGCGGGAGCCGACACCGGGGAGCTGTTTTTT. It is translated as CASSDGAGADTGELFF.

The rearrangement joins TRBV7-9 to TRBJ2-7, with TRBD2 as a possible D gene (6 bases). The CDR3 contains 14 residues. The V end was cut by 5 bases, the J end by 3 bases, with 14 bases between. Per the germline V gene, CDR1 is SEHNR and CDR2 is FQNEAQ (reference sequence). CDR3 DNA sequence: TGTGCCAGCAGCCCTACTAGCTTAGTCTACGAGCAGTACTTC. Translated: CASSPTSLVYEQYF.

The chain joins TRBV3-1 (or the pseudogene TRBV3-2) to TRBJ2-7; the match to TRBD2 covers 13 bases. The CDR3 extends over 17 amino acids. Per germline, CDR1 LGHDT and CDR2 YNNKEL (reference sequence). Trimming at V came to 1 base and at J to 6 bases, leaving 9 bases not matched to a gene. The CDR3 here is CASSQGRLAGGPPEQYF. The CDR3 DNA reads TGTGCCAGCAGCCAAGGTCGACTAGCGGGAGGCCCACCCGAGCAGTACTTC.

The chain uses TRBV11-3 and TRBJ2-3, with TRBD1 as a possible D gene (5 bases). V dropped 3 bases and J dropped 3 bases, with 10 bases sitting between them. This CDR3 has 14 residues. Germline CDR1 and CDR2: SGHNT and YENEEA. CDR3 coding DNA: TGTGCCAGCAGCTTTAGGCCAGGGACAGATACGCAGTATTTT. It is translated as CASSFRPGTDTQYF.

This rearrangement joins TRBV5-6 to TRBJ2-7, with TRBD1 matching over 7 bases. The germline gives CDR1 SGHDT, CDR2 YYEEEE. V shed 4 bases, J shed 3 bases, and the junction held 4 bases outside the gene matches. The CDR3 consists of 13 residues. The CDR3 DNA follows: TGTGCCAGCAGCATAGGGGACAGCTACGAGCAGTACTTC. This sequence encodes CASSIGDSYEQYF.

The CDR3 region is CASSEGGRAKNIQYF. CDR3 sequence (DNA): TGTGCCAGCAGTGAAGGTGGTAGGGCCAAAAACATTCAGTACTTC. The genes are TRBV2 and TRBJ2-4; D is ambiguous. V was cut by 1 base and J by 1 base, with 8 bases left in between. Germline V gene lookup returns CDR1 SNHLY and CDR2 FYNNEI. The CDR3 runs to 15 residues.

The V gene is TRBV11-2, the J gene TRBJ2-1; no clear D gene. Deletions cut 5 bases from V and 2 bases from J, with 7 bases between. This CDR3 has 13 residues. Germline V CDR1 and CDR2: SGHAT, FQNNGV. This CDR3 reads CASSLGPYNEQFF. DNA of the CDR3: TGTGCCAGCAGCCTTGGACCCTACAATGAGCAGTTCTTC.

The chain combines TRBV7-9 with TRBJ2-3; perhaps TRBD2 as D (6 bases). CDR1 and CDR2 from the germline V gene are SEHNR and FQNEAQ (reference sequence). Trimming removed 2 bases from V and 2 bases from J, with 11 bases in between. The CDR3 is made up of 15 amino acids. CDR3 in DNA: TGTGCCAGCAGCTTATCGGGACTCCTCACAGATACGCAGTATTTT. Its translation: CASSLSGLLTDTQYF.

The rearrangement links TRBV18 to TRBJ2-2; TRBD1 is a possible D gene (6 bases). The CDR3 covers 15 residues. CDR1 and CDR2 from the germline V gene are KGHSH and LQKENI. Trimming removed 3 bases from V and 7 bases from J, with 15 bases in between. CDR3 nucleotide sequence: TGTGCCAGCTCACCTAGACAGGCCACCGGCGGGGAGCTGTTTTTT. Protein: CASSPRQATGGELFF. Full variable domain (missing parts from reference TRBV18 and TRBJ2-2): NAGVMQNPRHLVRRRGQEARLRCSPMKGHSHVYWYRQLPEEGLKFMVYLQKENIIDESGMPKERFSAEFPKEGPSILRIQQVVRGDSAAYFCASSPRQATGGELFFGEGSRLTVL.

V and J are TRBV6-2 or TRBV6-3 and TRBJ1-1; 7 bases line up with TRBD1. With 5 bases clipped from V and 0 bases from J, the junction kept 6 bases outside the gene matches. The CDR3 sequence is 15 residues long. Germline V gene lookup returns CDR1 MNHEY and CDR2 SVGEGT. CDR3: CASSTGTAVNTEAFF. The CDR3 DNA sequence: TGTGCCAGCAGTACGGGGACAGCTGTGAACACTGAAGCTTTCTTT.

For this clone: This sample includes further DNA sequences coding for the same CDR3. The chain has TRBV2 and TRBJ1-2; D is unresolved. The CDR3 runs 13 residues. Germline V gives CDR1 SNHLY, CDR2 FYNNEI. V lost 1 base, J lost 5 bases, and 8 bases lay in between. The CDR3 region is CASSEGTGYGYTF. The CDR3 nucleotides read TGTGCCAGCAGTGAAGGGACGGGGTATGGCTACACCTTC.

The genes are TRBV9 and TRBJ2-7, with 7 nucleotides matching TRBD1. From germline, CDR1 is SGDLS and CDR2 YYNGEE. V lost 4 bases and J lost 0; bases outside the gene matches: 4. This CDR3 is 14 amino acids long. The CDR3 DNA reads as TGTGCCAGCAGCCCGGGACAGCCCTCCTACGAGCAGTACTTC. Translation gives CASSPGQPSYEQYF.

The rearrangement joins TRBV2 to TRBJ2-3; D is possibly TRBD2 (5 bases). The germline V and J ends were trimmed by 6 bases and 3 bases, with 13 bases remaining between them. Germline V gives CDR1 SNHLY, CDR2 FYNNEI. The CDR3 length is 14 residues. CDR3 bases: TGTGCCAGCAGCCGGAGACGGGAAACAGATACGCAGTATTTT. Translated: CASSRRRETDTQYF.